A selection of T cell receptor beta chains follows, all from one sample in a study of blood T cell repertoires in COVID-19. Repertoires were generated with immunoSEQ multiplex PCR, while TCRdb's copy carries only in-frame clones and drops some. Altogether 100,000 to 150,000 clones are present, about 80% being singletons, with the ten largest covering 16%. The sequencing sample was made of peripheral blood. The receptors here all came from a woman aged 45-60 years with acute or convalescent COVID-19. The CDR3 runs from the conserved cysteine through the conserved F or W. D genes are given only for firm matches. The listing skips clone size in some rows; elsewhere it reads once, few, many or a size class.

CDR3 DNA: TGTGCCAGCAGCACGGACAGGGGTAATCAGCCCCAGCATTTT
CDR3 protein: CASSTDRGNQPQHF
J gene: TRBJ1-5
D gene: TRBD1
V gene: TRBV7-2
clone size: .

CDR3 DNA: TGTGCCAGCAGTGAACACCGACAGGCTCAAGAGACCCAGTACTTC
CDR3 protein: CASSEHRQAQETQYF
J gene: TRBJ2-5
D gene: .
V gene: TRBV2
clone size: .

CDR3 DNA: TGTGCCAGCAGCTTACAGGGACAGGGGAATGAGCAGTTCTTC
CDR3 protein: CASSLQGQGNEQFF
J gene: TRBJ2-1
D gene: TRBD1
V gene: TRBV7-2
clone size: .

CDR3 DNA: TGTGCCAGCAGCCCAACCCCAGGGACTGAAGCTTTCTTT
CDR3 protein: CASSPTPGTEAFF
J gene: TRBJ1-1
D gene: .
V gene: TRBV4-2
clone size: once

CDR3 DNA: TGTGCCAGCAGGAGGACAGGGGGGGAGCCCCAGCATTTT
CDR3 protein: CASRRTGGEPQHF
J gene: TRBJ1-5
D gene: TRBD1
V gene: TRBV7-2
clone size: .

CDR3 DNA: TGCGCCAGCAGCTTGGAACGCAGGGGCAATCAGCCCCAGCATTTT
CDR3 protein: CASSLERRGNQPQHF
J gene: TRBJ1-5
D gene: .
V gene: TRBV5-1
clone size: few

CDR3 DNA: TGTGCCAGCAGCACGAGGAACGTCGAGGGCATTCAGTACTTC
CDR3 protein: CASSTRNVEGIQYF
J gene: TRBJ2-4
D gene: .
V gene: TRBV5-6
clone size: .

CDR3 DNA: TGTGCCAGCAGTACCCCCGGGACAGGGACCATAATCGACTATGGCTACACCTTC
CDR3 protein: CASSTPGTGTIIDYGYTF
J gene: TRBJ1-2
D gene: TRBD1
V gene: TRBV27
clone size: .

CDR3 DNA: TGTGCCAGCAGAGCGCGACGGGACTCCTACGAGCAGTACTTC
CDR3 protein: CASRARRDSYEQYF
J gene: TRBJ2-7
D gene: .
V gene: TRBV6-6
clone size: .

CDR3 DNA: TGTGCCAGCAGGGGGGGTGTGAACACCGGGGAGCTGTTTTTT
CDR3 protein: CASRGGVNTGELFF
J gene: TRBJ2-2
D gene: .
V gene: TRBV6-5
clone size: .

CDR3 DNA: TGTGCCATCACGCAGGACAGAGGAAACACCATATATTTT
CDR3 protein: CAITQDRGNTIYF
J gene: TRBJ1-3
D gene: .
V gene: TRBV10-3
clone size: .

CDR3 DNA: TGTGCCAGCAGCGCGGGGACAGCTACAAACAATGAGCAGTTCTTC
CDR3 protein: CASSAGTATNNEQFF
J gene: TRBJ2-1
D gene: .
V gene: TRBV7-3
clone size: .

CDR3 DNA: TGTGCCAGCAGTAGACAGGGGCCTAATCAGCCCCAGCATTTT
CDR3 protein: CASSRQGPNQPQHF
J gene: TRBJ1-5
D gene: TRBD1
V gene: TRBV2
clone size: .

CDR3 DNA: TGTGCCAGTAGTGTGATGGACACGTATGGCTACACCTTC
CDR3 protein: CASSVMDTYGYTF
J gene: TRBJ1-2
D gene: .
V gene: TRBV19
clone size: .

CDR3 DNA: TGCGCCAGCAGCCAGGGGAACAATGAGCAGTTCTTC
CDR3 protein: CASSQGNNEQFF
J gene: TRBJ2-1
D gene: .
V gene: TRBV10-1
clone size: once